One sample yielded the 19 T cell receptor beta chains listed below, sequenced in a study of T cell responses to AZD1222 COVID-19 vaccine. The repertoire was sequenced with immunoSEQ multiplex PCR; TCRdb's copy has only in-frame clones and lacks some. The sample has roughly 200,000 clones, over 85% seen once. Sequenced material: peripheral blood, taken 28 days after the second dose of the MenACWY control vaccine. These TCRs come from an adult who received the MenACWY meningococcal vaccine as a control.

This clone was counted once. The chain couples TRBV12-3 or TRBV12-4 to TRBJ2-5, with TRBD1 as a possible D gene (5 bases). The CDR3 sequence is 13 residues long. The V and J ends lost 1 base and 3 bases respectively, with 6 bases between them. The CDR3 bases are TGTGCCAGCAGTTTAGGACAGAAAGAGACCCAGTACTTC. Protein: CASSLGQKETQYF.

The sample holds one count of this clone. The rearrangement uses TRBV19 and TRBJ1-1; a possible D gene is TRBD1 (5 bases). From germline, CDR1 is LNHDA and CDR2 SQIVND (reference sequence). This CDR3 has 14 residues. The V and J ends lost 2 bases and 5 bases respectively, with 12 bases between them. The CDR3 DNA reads TGTGCCAGTAGTATACAGGGACGGGGGACTGAAGCTTTCTTT. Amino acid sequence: CASSIQGRGTEAFF.

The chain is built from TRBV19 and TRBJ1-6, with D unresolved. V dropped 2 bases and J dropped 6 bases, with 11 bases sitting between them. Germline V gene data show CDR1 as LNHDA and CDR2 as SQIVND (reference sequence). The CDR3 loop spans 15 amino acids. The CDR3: CASSILAQPNSPLHF. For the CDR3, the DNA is TGTGCCAGTAGTATATTGGCTCAGCCTAATTCACCCCTCCACTTT. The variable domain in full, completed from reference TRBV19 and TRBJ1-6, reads DGGITQSPKYLFRKEGQNVTLSCEQNLNHDAMYWYRQDPGQGLRLIYYSQIVNDFQKGDIAEGYSVSREKKESFPLTVTSAQKNPTAFYLCASSILAQPNSPLHFGNGTRLTVT.

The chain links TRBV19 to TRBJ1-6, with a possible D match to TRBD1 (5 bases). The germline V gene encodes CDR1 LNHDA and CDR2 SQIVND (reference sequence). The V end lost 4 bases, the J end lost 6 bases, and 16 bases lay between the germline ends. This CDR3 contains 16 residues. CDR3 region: CASSTNLGRGNSPLHF. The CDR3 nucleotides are TGTGCCAGTAGTACCAACCTCGGGAGGGGTAATTCACCCCTCCACTTT.

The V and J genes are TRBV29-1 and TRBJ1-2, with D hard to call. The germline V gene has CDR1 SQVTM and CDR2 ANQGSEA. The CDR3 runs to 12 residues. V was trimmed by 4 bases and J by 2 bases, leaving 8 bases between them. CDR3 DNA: TGCAGCGTTGGGCCGGAAAACTATGGCTACACCTTC. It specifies CSVGPENYGYTF.

The DNA of the CDR3 is TGTGCCAGCAGTCCCCCAGACAACCAAATACTTTCACCCCTCCACTTT. Translated, it gives CASSPPDNQILSPLHF. The rearrangement links TRBV28 to TRBJ1-6; no definite D call. Germline V gives CDR1 MDHEN, CDR2 SYDVKM. CDR3 length: 16 amino acids. The V end lost 5 bases, the J end lost 9 bases, and 20 bases lay between the germline ends.

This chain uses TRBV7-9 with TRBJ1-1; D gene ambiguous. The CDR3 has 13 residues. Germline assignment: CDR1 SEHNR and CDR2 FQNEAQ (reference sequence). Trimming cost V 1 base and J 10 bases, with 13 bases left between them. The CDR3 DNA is TGTGCCAGCAGCTTAGGAGCGGTGAATAGAGCTTTCTTT. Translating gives CASSLGAVNRAFF.

Here the CDR3 reads CAISGDNTEAFF. The CDR3 DNA reads TGTGCCATCAGCGGGGATAACACTGAAGCTTTCTTT. The V call is TRBV10-3, the J call TRBJ1-1, with unresolved D. The CDR3 totals 12 residues. In germline, CDR1 is ENHRY, CDR2 SYGVKD. V lost 6 bases to trimming and J lost 2 bases, with 7 bases between them.

The CDR3 protein is CAIRRHLNTEAFF. CDR3 nucleotides: TGTGCCATACGAAGGCACCTGAACACTGAAGCTTTCTTT. The J gene is TRBJ1-1, the V gene TRBV6-5, with D uncertain. Trimming pared 10 bases from V and 0 bases from J, leaving 12 bases between. This CDR3 region has 13 residues. Per the germline V gene, CDR1 is MNHEY and CDR2 is SVGAGI.

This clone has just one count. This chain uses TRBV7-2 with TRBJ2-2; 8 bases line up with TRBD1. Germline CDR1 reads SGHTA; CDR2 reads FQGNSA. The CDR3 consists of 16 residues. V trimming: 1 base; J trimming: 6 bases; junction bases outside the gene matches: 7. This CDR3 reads CASSLVVQGASGELFF. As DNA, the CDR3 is TGTGCCAGCAGCTTAGTCGTGCAGGGGGCTTCCGGGGAGCTGTTTTTT.

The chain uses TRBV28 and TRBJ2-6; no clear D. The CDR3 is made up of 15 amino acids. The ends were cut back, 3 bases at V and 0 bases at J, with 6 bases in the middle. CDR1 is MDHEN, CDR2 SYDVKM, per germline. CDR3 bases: TGTGCCAGCAGTTTGGGGTCCTCTGGGGCCAACGTCCTGACTTTC. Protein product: CASSLGSSGANVLTF.

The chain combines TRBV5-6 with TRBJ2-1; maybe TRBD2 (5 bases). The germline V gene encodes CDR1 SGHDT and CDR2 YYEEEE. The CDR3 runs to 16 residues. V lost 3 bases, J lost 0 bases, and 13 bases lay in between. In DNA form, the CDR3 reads TGTGCCAGCAGCTCGGCCACGGGGTCCTCCTACAATGAGCAGTTCTTC. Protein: CASSSATGSSYNEQFF.

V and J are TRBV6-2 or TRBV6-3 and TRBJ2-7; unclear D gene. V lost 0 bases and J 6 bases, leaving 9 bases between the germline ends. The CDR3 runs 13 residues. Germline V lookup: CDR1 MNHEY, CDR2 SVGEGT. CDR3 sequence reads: CASSYSQGFEQYF. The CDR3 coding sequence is TGTGCCAGCAGTTACTCGCAAGGGTTCGAGCAGTACTTC.

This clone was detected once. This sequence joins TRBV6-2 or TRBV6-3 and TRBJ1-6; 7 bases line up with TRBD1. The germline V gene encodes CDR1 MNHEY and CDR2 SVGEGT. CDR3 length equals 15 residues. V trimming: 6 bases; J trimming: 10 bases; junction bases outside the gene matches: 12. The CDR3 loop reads CASSSGTVPRSPLHF. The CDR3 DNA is TGTGCCAGCAGCTCTGGGACAGTCCCGAGATCACCCCTCCACTTT.

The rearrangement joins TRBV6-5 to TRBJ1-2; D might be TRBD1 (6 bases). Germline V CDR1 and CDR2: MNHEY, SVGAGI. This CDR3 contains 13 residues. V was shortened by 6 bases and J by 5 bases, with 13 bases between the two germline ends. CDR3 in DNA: TGTGCCAGCAGACAGGGAGGGGGGTATGGCTACACCTTC. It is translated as CASRQGGGYGYTF.

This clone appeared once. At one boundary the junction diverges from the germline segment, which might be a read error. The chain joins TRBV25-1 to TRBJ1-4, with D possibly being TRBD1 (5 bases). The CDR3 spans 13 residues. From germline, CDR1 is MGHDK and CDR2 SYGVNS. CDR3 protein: CASSVGENGKLFF. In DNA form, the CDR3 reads TGTGCCAGCAGTGTAGGGGAGAATGGAAAACTGTTTTTT. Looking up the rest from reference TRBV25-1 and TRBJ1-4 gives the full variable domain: EADIYQTPRYLVIGTGKKITLECSQTMGHDKMYWYQQDPGMELHLIHYSYGVNSTEKGDLSSESTVSRIRTEHFPLTLESARPSHTSQYLCASSVGENGKLFFGSGTQLSVL.

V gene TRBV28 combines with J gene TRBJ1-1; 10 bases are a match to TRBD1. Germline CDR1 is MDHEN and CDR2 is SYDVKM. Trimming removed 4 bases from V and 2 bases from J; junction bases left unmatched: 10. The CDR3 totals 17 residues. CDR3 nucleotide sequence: TGTGCCAGCAGTTATCCGGCCGGACAGGGGGGTAACACTGAAGCTTTCTTT. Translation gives CASSYPAGQGGNTEAFF.

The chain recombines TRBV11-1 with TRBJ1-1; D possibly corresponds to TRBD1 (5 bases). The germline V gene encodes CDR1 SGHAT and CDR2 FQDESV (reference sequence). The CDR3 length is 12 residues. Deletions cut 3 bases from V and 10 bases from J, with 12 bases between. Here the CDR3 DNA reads TGTGCCAGCAGCTTGGGCCCCGGGGGAGCTTTCTTT. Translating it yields CASSLGPGGAFF. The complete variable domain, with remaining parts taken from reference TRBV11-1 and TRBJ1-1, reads EAEVAQSPRYKITEKSQAVAFWCDPISGHATLYWYRQILGQGPELLVQFQDESVVDDSQLPKDRFSAERLKGVDSTLKIQPAELGDSAMYLCASSLGPGGAFFGQGTRLTVV.

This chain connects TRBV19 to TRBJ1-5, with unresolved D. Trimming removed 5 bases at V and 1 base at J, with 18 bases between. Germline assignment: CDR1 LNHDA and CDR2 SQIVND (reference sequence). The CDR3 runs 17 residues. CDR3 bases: TGTGCCAGTAGTGAATATATCCGGCCCGCGAGCAATCAGCCCCAGCATTTT. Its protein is CASSEYIRPASNQPQHF. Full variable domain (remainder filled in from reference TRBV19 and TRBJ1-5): DGGITQSPKYLFRKEGQNVTLSCEQNLNHDAMYWYRQDPGQGLRLIYYSQIVNDFQKGDIAEGYSVSREKKESFPLTVTSAQKNPTAFYLCASSEYIRPASNQPQHFGDGTRLSIL.